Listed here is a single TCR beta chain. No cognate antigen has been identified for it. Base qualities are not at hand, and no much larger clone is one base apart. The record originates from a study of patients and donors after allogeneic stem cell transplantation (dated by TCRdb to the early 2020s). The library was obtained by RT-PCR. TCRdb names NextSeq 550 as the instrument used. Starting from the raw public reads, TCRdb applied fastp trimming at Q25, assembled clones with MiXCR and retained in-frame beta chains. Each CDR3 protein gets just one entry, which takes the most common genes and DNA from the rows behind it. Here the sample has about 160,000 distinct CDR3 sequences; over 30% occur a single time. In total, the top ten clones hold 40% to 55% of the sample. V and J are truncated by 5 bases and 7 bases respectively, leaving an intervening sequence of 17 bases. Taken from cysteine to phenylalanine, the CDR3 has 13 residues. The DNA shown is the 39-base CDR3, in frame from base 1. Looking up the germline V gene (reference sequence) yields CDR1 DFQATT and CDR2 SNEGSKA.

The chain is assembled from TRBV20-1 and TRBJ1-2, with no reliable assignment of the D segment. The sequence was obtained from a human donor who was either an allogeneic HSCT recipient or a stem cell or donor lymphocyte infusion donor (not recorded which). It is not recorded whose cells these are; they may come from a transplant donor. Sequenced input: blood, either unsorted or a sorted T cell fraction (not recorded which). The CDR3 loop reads CSAPTVSTPGYTF. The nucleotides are TGCAGTGCTCCTACAGTTTCCACTCCTGGCTACACCTTC.